Listed here is a single T cell receptor (beta chain). Its antigen remains undetermined. The sample holds no much larger clone one base away, and base qualities are not on file. V was cut back by 7 bases and J by 10 bases, leaving a gap of 17 bases between them. CDR3 length: 12 amino acids, cysteine to phenylalanine. The CDR3 DNA has 36 bases and is translated from base 1. CDR1 and CDR2 are read off the germline V gene (reference sequence) as GTSNPN and SVGIG. This sample is drawn from a study of blood T cell repertoires in COVID-19 (dated by TCRdb to 2018 to 2021). About the investigation overall: Samples from collaborators originated in the United States, Italy and Spain and spanned both the acute and convalescent phases of COVID-19. The material from the prospective study consisted of cDNA or gDNA derived from T cells, B-cell-depleted T cells, or PBMCs. The dataset comprised deeply sampled blood TCRbeta repertoires from subjects exposed to, actively infected with, or recovered from COVID-19. A freely available public database, intended as a resource for researchers studying the immune response to SARS-CoV-2, is where the repertoires were released. The samples were drawn from two sources: the first 160 participants of the ongoing ImmuneRACE study, and some 1,300 subjects contributed by 6 global collaborators. Nearly every sample came with metadata listing a de-identified subject ID, COVID-19 status, age in years and sex. HLA class I and class II types, where available, came from metadata supplied by the sample provider rather than from assay-based typing.

General findings and caveats noted by the study authors: The quantity of clinical and demographic metadata differed by source and by participant and was supplied without curation.

TCRbeta CDR3 regions were amplified from genomic DNA using the immunoSEQ Assay, a bias-controlled multiplex PCR. Under the source paper's analysis protocol: Nucleated cell counts per sample were estimated from amplification of reference gene primers within the assay. Sequence reads were collapsed and filtered to measure the absolute abundance of every unique TCRbeta CDR3 rearrangement. For each sample, productive Simpson clonality was calculated as the square root of Simpson's diversity index over productive rearrangements. The immuneACCESS repertoire file appears here via TCRdb, limited to in-frame rearrangements. These files lack a portion of the clones; in checked studies, under half of the deficit traces to unresolved V genes, and the cause of the others is not known. V, J and clone size are those of that table, while D and trimming were read from the DNA. Across this sample there are 35,000 to 45,000 clones, with roughly 86% seen only once. 55% to 60% of the sample is in the top ten clones.

Whole blood was collected in K2EDTA tubes by collaborating institutions according to the institutions' own protocols. For TCRbeta analysis, collaborators shipped samples in one of three forms: frozen whole blood, isolated PBMCs, or DNA extracted from either of those sample types. The sample consisted of peripheral blood. This chain is built from TRBV30 and TRBJ2-1, and TRBD1 may be the D gene, going by 5 matching bases. The TCR was taken from a man aged 70 or older with acute or convalescent COVID-19. At the DNA level, the sequence is TGTGCCTCGAAAGGGGCTGGGCGGGAGCAGTTCTTC. This encodes CASKGAGREQFF.